The text below deals with one T cell receptor (beta chain). Its antigen remains unknown. Unmatched junction bases numbered 8, after V lost 5 bases and J lost 4 bases. Germline lookup yields CDR1 SGHTA and CDR2 FQGTGA. This CDR3 has 16 amino acids. Constant-segment-primed 5'RACE gave TCR alpha and TCR beta cDNA libraries with sample barcodes and UMIs. One entry per CDR3 protein, called by TCRdb with MiXCR from the 5' RACE reads. This table holds approximately 410,000 distinct CDR3 sequences, around a quarter found once. The data were taken from a study of T-cell memory formation after mild COVID-19. Overall study context: The TCR clusters were mostly specific to one donor. Study findings and constraints: The study found contracting CD4+ clones mainly in CM and EM and contracting CD8+ clones in EMRA.

Sequenced: PBMCs or a T cell subset sorted from them (not recorded which). The gene calls are TRBV7-3 and TRBJ2-1; 10 nucleotides align to TRBD2. This clonotype was sampled from an adult woman who had mild COVID-19 (a few samples of this study predate the infection). Cell type and time point are not known. CDR3 protein: CASSAARLAGYNEQFF. The CDR3, as DNA: TGTGCCAGCAGCGCGGCACGACTAGCGGGTTACAATGAGCAGTTCTTC. Full variable domain (outside the CDR3, taken from reference TRBV7-3 and TRBJ2-1): GAGVSQTPSNKVTEKGKYVELRCDPISGHTALYWYRQSLGQGPEFLIYFQGTGAADDSGLPNDRFFAVRPEGSVSTLKIQRTERGDSAVYLCASSAARLAGYNEQFFGPGTRLTVL.